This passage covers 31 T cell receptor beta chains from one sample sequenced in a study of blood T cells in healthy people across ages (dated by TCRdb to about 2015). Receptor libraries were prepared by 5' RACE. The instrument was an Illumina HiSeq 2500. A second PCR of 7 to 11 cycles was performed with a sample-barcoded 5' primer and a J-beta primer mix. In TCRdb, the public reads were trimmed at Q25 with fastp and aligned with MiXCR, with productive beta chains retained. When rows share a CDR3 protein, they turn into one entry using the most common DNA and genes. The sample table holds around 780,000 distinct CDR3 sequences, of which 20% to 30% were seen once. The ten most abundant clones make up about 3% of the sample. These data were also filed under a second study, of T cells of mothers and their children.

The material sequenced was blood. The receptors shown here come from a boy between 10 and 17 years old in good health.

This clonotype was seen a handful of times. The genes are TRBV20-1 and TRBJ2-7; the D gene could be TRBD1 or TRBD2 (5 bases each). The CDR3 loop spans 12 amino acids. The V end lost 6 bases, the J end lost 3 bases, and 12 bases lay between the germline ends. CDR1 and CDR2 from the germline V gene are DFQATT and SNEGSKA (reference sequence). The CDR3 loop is CSAGGTDYEQYF. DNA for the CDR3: TGCAGTGCCGGTGGGACCGACTACGAGCAGTACTTC.

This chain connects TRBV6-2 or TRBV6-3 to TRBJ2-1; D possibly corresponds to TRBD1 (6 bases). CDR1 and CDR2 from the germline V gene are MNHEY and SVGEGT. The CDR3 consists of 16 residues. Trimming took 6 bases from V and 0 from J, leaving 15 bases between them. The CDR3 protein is CASSLLGQLSYNEQFF. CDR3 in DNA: TGTGCCAGCAGCCTCCTAGGACAGCTCTCCTACAATGAGCAGTTCTTC.

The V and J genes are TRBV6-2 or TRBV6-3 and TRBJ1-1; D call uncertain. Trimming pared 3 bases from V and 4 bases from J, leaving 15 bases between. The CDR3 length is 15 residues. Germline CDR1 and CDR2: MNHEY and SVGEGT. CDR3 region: CASSYFGPAGTEAFF. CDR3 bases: TGTGCCAGCAGTTATTTCGGGCCTGCGGGCACTGAAGCTTTCTTT.

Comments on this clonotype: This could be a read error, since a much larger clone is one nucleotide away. This chain's CDR3 is CASSYEGTGANVLTF. CDR3 DNA sequence: TGTGCCAGCAGTTACGAGGGGACCGGGGCCAACGTCCTGACTTTC. The V and J genes are TRBV6-2 or TRBV6-3 and TRBJ2-6; D could derive from TRBD1 or TRBD2 (5 bases each). The V end lost 2 bases, the J end lost 4 bases, and 9 bases lay between the germline ends. Germline V lookup: CDR1 MNHEY, CDR2 SVGEGT. CDR3 size: 15 residues.

CDR3 bases: TGTGCCAGCAGATCCTGGACCGGCTTCCGCTCTGGAAACACCATATATTTT. Protein sequence: CASRSWTGFRSGNTIYF. This chain connects TRBV6-1 to TRBJ1-3, with unresolved D. Germline loops: CDR1 MNHNS, CDR2 SASEGT. V lost 6 bases and J lost 0, with 18 bases in between. The CDR3 runs to 17 residues.

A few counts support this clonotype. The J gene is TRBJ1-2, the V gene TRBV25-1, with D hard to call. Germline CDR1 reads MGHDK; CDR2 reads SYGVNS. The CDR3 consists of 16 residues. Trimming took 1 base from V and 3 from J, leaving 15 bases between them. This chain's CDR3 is CASSESRPGMDYGYTF. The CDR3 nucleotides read TGTGCCAGCAGTGAATCTCGGCCGGGAATGGACTATGGCTACACCTTC.

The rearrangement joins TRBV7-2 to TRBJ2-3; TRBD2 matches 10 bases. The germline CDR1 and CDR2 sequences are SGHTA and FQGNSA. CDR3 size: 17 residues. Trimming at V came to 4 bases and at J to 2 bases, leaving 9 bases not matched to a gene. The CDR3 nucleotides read TGTGCCAGCAGCTCCTTGCTAGCGGGGGCCACCACAGATACGCAGTATTTT. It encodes CASSSLLAGATTDTQYF.

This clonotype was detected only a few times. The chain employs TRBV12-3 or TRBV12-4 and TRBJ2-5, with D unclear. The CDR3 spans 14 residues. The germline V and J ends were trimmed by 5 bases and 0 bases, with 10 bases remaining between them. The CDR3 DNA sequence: TGTGCCAGCAGTAAAGAGGCTTACCAAGAGACCCAGTACTTC. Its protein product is CASSKEAYQETQYF.

The CDR3 sequence is CASRDKTWNEQFF. The CDR3 nucleotides read TGTGCCAGTAGGGACAAGACGTGGAATGAGCAGTTCTTC. The chain recombines TRBV19 with TRBJ2-5, with D perhaps matching TRBD1 (5 bases). The DNA end favors TRBJ2-1, so the J call may be wrong. Germline V gene data show CDR1 as LNHDA and CDR2 as SQIVND (reference sequence). The CDR3 runs to 13 residues.

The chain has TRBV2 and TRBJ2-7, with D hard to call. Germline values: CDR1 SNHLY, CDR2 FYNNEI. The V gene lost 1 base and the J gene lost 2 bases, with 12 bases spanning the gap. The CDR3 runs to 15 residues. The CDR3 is CASSEGRVETYEQYF. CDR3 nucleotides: TGTGCCAGCAGTGAAGGCCGGGTTGAGACCTACGAGCAGTACTTC.

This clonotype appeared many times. The CDR3 coding sequence is TGTGCCAGCAGCTTATTGGCGGGGCGATACAATGAGCAGTTCTTC. It translates to CASSLLAGRYNEQFF. This sequence joins TRBV7-9 and TRBJ2-1, with D possibly matching TRBD2 (6 bases). CDR3 length: 15 amino acids. Germline-derived CDR1 and CDR2 are SEHNR and FQNEAQ (reference sequence). The V end was cut by 2 bases, the J end by 4 bases, with 12 bases between.

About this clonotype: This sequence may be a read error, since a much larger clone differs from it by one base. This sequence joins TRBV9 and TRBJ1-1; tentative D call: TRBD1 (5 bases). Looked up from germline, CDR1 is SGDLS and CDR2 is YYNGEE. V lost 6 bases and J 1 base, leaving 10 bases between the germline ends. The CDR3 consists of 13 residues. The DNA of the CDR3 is TGTGCCAGCAATCGGGGGGGGAACACTGAAGCTTTCTTT. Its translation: CASNRGGNTEAFF.

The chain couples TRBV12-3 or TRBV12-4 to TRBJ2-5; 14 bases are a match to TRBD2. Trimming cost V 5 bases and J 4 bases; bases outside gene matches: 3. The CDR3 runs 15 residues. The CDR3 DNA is TGTGCCAGCAGTATTGGACTAGCGGGGGGAGAGACCCAGTACTTC. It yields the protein CASSIGLAGGETQYF.

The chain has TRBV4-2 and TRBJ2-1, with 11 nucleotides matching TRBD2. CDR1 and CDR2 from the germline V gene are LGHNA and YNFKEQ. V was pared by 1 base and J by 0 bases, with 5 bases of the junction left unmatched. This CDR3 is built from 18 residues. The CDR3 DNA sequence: TGTGCCAGCAGCCAAGTACTAGCGGGGGCCGTCTCCTACAATGAGCAGTTCTTC. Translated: CASSQVLAGAVSYNEQFF.

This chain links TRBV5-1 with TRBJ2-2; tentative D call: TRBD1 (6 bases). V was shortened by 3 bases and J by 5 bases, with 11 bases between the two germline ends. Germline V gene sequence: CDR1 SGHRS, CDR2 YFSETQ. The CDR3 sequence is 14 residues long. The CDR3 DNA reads TGCGCCAGCAGCTCAACAGGGTCAACCGGGGAGCTGTTTTTT. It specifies CASSSTGSTGELFF.

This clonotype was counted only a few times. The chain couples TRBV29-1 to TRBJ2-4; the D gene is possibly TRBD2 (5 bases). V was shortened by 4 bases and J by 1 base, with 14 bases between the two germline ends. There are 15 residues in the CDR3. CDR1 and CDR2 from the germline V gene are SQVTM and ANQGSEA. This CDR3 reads CSVATGVEAKNIQYF. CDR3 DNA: TGCAGCGTTGCGACCGGGGTAGAGGCCAAAAACATTCAGTACTTC. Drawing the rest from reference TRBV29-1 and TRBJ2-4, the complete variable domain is SAVISQKPSRDICQRGTSLTIQCQVDSQVTMMFWYRQQPGQSLTLIATANQGSEATYESGFVIDKFPISRPNLTFSTLTVSNMSPEDSSIYLCSVATGVEAKNIQYFGAGTRLSVL.

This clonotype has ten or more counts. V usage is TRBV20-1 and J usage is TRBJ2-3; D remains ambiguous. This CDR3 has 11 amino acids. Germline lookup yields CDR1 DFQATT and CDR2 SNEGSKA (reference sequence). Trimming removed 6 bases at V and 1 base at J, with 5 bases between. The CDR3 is CSAGRTDTQYF. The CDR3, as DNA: TGCAGTGCCGGCCGCACAGATACGCAGTATTTT.

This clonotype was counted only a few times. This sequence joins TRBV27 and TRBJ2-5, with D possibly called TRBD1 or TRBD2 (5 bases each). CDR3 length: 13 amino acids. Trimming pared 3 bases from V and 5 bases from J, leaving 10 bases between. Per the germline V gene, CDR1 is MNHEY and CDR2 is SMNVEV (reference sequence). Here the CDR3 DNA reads TGTGCCAGCAGTTTCACCAGGGAGGAGACCCAGTACTTC. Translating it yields CASSFTREETQYF.

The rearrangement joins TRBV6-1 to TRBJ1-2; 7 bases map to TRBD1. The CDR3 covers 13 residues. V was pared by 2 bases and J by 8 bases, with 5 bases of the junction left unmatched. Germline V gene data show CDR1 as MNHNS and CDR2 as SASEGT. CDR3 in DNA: TGTGCCAGCAGTGAAAGAGACAGGGACGGCTACACCTTC. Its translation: CASSERDRDGYTF.

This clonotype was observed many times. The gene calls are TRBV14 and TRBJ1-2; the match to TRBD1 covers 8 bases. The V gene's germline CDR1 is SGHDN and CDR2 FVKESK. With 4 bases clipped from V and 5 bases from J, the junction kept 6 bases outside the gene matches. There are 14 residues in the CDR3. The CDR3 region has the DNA TGTGCCAGCAGCCCTCAGGGGGCTGCTTATGGCTACACCTTC. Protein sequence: CASSPQGAAYGYTF.

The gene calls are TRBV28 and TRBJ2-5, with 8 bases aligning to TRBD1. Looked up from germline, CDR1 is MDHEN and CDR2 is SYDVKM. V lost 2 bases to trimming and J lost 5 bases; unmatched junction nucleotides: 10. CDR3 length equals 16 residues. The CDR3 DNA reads TGTGCCAGCAGTTTAATCCGGGACAGGTCCCCGGAGACCCAGTACTTC. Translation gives CASSLIRDRSPETQYF.

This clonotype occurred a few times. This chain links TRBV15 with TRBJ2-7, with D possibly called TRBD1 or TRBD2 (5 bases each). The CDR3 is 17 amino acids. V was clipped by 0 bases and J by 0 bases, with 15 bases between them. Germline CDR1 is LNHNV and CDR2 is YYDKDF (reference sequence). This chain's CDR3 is CATSRESVGTSSYEQYF. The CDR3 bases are TGTGCCACCAGCAGAGAATCCGTAGGGACCTCCTCCTACGAGCAGTACTTC.

Written as DNA, the CDR3 is TGCGCCAGCGGGGAAGGGCGGACCCAGTACTTC. It yields the protein CASGEGRTQYF. V and J are TRBV10-2 and TRBJ2-5; D remains ambiguous. The germline V gene encodes CDR1 WSHSY and CDR2 SAAADI. The length of the CDR3 is 11 residues. The V and J ends lost 8 bases and 7 bases respectively, with 11 bases between them.

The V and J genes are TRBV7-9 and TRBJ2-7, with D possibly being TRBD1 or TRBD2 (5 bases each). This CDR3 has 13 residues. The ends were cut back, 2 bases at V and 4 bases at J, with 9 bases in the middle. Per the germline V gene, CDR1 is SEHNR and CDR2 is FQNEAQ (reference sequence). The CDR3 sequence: CASSLRDLYEQYF. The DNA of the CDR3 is TGTGCCAGCAGCTTAAGGGACCTATACGAGCAGTACTTC.

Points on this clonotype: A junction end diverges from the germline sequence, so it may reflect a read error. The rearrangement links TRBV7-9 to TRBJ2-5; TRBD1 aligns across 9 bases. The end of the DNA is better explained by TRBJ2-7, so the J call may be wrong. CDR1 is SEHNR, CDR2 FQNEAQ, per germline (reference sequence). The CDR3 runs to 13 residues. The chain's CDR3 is CASEQGALYEQYF. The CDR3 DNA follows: TGCGCCAGCGAACAGGGGGCCCTCTACGAGCAGTACTTC.

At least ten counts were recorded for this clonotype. The CDR3 sequence is CASSLGQAEETQYF. The CDR3, as DNA: TGTGCCAGCAGTTTGGGCCAGGCCGAAGAGACCCAGTACTTC. The chain has TRBV28 and TRBJ2-5, with D uncertain. The CDR3 sequence is 14 residues long. V was cut by 3 bases and J by 3 bases, with 11 bases left in between. Germline V gives CDR1 MDHEN, CDR2 SYDVKM.

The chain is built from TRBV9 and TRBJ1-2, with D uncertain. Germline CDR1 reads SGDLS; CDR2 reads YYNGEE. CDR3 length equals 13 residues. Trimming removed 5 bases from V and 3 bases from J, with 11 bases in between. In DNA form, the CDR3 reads TGTGCCAGCAGGCGGGTCAGCGACTATGGCTACACCTTC. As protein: CASRRVSDYGYTF.

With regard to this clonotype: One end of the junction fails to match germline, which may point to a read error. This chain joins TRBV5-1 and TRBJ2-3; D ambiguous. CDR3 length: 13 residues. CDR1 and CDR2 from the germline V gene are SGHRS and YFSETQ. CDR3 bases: TGCGCCAGCAGCTTGGTGGCTACCGATATGCAGTATTTT. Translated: CASSLVATDMQYF.

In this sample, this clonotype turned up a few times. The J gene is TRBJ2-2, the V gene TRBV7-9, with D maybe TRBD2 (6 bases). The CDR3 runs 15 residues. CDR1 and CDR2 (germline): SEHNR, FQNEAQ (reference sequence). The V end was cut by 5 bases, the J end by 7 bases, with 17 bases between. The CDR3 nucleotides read TGTGCCAGCAGCGCACTTACTAGCCCTTACGGGGAGCTGTTTTTT. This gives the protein CASSALTSPYGELFF.

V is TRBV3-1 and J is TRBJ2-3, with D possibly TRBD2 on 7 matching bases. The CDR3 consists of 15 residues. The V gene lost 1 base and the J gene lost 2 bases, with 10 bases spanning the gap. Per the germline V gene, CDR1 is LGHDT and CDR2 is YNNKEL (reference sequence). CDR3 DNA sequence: TGTGCCAGCAGCCAAGGGGGGGGCCCCACAGATACGCAGTATTTT. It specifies CASSQGGGPTDTQYF.

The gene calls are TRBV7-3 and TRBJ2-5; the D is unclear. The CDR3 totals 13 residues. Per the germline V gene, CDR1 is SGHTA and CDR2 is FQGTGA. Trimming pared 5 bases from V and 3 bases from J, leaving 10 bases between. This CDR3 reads CASSPNVEETQYF. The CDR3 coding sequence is TGTGCCAGCAGCCCCAACGTCGAAGAGACCCAGTACTTC.